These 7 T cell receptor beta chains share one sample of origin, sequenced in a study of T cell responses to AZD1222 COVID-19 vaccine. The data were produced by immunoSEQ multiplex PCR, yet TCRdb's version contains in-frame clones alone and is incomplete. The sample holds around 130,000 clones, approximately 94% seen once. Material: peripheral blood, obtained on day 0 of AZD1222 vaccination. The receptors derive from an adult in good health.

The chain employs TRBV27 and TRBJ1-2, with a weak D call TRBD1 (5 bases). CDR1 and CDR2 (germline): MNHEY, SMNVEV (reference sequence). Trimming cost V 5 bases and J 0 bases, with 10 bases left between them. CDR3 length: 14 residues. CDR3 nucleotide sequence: TGTGCCAGCAGTCCCCCGGGGGCTAACTATGGCTACACCTTC. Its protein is CASSPPGANYGYTF.

The CDR3: CASRDHYNEQFF. In DNA, the CDR3 is TGTGCCAGCAGGGACCACTACAATGAGCAGTTCTTC. V gene TRBV7-9 combines with J gene TRBJ2-1; D unresolved. The CDR3 runs 12 residues. The germline V gene has CDR1 SEHNR and CDR2 FQNEAQ (reference sequence). The V end lost 6 bases, the J end lost 3 bases, and 6 bases lay between the germline ends.

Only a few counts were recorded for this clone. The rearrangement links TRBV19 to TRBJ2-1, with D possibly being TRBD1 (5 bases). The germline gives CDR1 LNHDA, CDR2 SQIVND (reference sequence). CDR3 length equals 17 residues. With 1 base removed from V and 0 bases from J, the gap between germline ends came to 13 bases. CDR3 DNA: TGTGCCAGTAGTATAGCTTTTTACAGGAGCTCCTACAATGAGCAGTTCTTC. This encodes CASSIAFYRSSYNEQFF.

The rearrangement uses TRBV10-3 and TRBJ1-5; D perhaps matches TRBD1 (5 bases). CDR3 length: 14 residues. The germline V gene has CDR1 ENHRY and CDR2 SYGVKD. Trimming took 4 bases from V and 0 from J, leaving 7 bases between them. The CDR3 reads CAISAGNSNQPQHF. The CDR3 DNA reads TGTGCCATCAGTGCAGGGAATAGCAATCAGCCCCAGCATTTT.

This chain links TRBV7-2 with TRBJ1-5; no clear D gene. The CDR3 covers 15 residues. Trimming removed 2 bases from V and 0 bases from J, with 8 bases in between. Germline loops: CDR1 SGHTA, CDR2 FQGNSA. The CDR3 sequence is CASSLYANSNQPQHF. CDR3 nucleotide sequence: TGTGCCAGCAGCTTATACGCTAATAGCAATCAGCCCCAGCATTTT.

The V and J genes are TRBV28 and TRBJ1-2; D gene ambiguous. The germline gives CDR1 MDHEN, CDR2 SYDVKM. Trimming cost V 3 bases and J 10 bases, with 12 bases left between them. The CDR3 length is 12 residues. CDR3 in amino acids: CASSFSQAIYTF. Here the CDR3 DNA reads TGTGCCAGCAGTTTTAGCCAGGCGATCTACACCTTC.

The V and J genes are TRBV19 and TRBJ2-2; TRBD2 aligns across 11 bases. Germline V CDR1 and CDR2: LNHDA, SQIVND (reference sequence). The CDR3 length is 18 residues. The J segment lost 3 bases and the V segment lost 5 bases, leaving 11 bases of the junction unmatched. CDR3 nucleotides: TGTGCCAGTAGTCCCCTCGTGCTAGCGGGAGGCCACACCGGGGAGCTGTTTTTT. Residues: CASSPLVLAGGHTGELFF.